The 12 T cell receptor beta chains below come from one sample, sequenced in a study of T cells in Graves' hyperthyroidism and ophthalmopathy. TCR beta CDR3 region amplification was performed from RNA transcripts. First-round RT-PCR targeting the TCR CDR3 was performed with the HTBI primer set. In TCRdb, the multiplex PCR reads were re-called with MiXCR into one record per CDR3 protein. This table has a few hundred thousand distinct CDR3 sequences, 21% appearing once. The sequenced material came from blood. The source of these receptors is a woman aged 50 to 60 with Graves' hyperthyroidism.

This clonotype turned up a few times. A read error may account for a junction end that differs from germline. V gene TRBV20-1 combines with J gene TRBJ1-1; TRBD1 matches at 7 bases. The CDR3 extends over 17 amino acids. The germline gives CDR1 DFQATT, CDR2 SNEGSKA (reference sequence). CDR3 region: CSAKDLLGQNLNTEAFF. CDR3 in DNA: TGCAGCGCTAAAGATCTCTTGGGACAGAACTTGAACACTGAAGCTTTCTTT.

This clonotype was counted at least ten times. The chain combines TRBV6-2 or TRBV6-3 with TRBJ2-3, with D uncertain. CDR3 length equals 14 residues. Germline V CDR1 and CDR2: MNHEY, SVGEGT. The ends were cut back, 6 bases at V and 1 base at J, with 11 bases in the middle. The CDR3 protein is CASSPPSRTDTQYF. DNA of the CDR3: TGTGCCAGCAGCCCCCCAAGCCGCACAGATACGCAGTATTTT.

This sequence joins TRBV20-1 and TRBJ1-5; 8 bases align to TRBD1. Trimming removed 6 bases from V and 8 bases from J; junction bases left unmatched: 15. CDR3 length: 15 amino acids. Germline assignment: CDR1 DFQATT and CDR2 SNEGSKA (reference sequence). The CDR3 loop is CSASERETGAEPQHF. As DNA, the CDR3 is TGCAGTGCCTCTGAGCGTGAGACAGGGGCAGAGCCCCAGCATTTT.

This clonotype was counted ten times or more. The chain has TRBV20-1 and TRBJ1-1; the D gene is possibly TRBD1 (5 bases). CDR3 length: 14 amino acids. The germline CDR1 and CDR2 sequences are DFQATT and SNEGSKA (reference sequence). Trimming left V 1 base short and J 3 bases short, with 12 bases between. The CDR3: CSARATVGYTEAFF. The CDR3 DNA reads TGCAGTGCTAGAGCGACAGTCGGTTACACTGAAGCTTTCTTT.

This clonotype was recorded a few times. The junction departs from germline at one end; a sequencing error may be responsible. The chain is built from TRBV14 and TRBJ2-1; D perhaps matches TRBD2 (6 bases). Germline lookup yields CDR1 SGHDN and CDR2 FVKESK. The CDR3 is made up of 16 amino acids. The CDR3 reads CASSHLTGASDNEQFF. The CDR3 nucleotides are TGTGCCAGCAGCCACCTAACGGGAGCCTCCGACAATGAGCAGTTCTTC.

Only a few counts were recorded for this clonotype. The gene calls are TRBV20-1 and TRBJ1-3; maybe TRBD1 (5 bases). This CDR3 contains 15 residues. Germline CDR1 is DFQATT and CDR2 is SNEGSKA (reference sequence). Deletions cut 0 bases from V and 4 bases from J, with 13 bases between. The CDR3 sequence is CSARDRGRRGNTIYF. The CDR3 region has the DNA TGCAGTGCTAGAGACCGGGGACGCCGAGGAAACACCATATATTTT.

This clonotype was detected many times. The chain recombines TRBV3-1 with TRBJ1-6, with TRBD1 identical over 7 bases. This CDR3 has 16 amino acids. The J segment lost 9 bases and the V segment lost 1 base, leaving 9 bases of the junction unmatched. Germline values: CDR1 LGHDT, CDR2 YNNKEL (reference sequence). Here the CDR3 DNA reads TGTGCCAGCAGCCAAGCATCCAGGGGGTATTCTTCACCCCTCCACTTT. This encodes CASSQASRGYSSPLHF.

This clonotype has a handful of counts. CDR3 in amino acids: CASRRLAGGVTDTQYF. DNA of the CDR3: TGTGCCAGCAGGAGACTAGCGGGAGGGGTGACAGATACGCAGTATTTT. The chain couples TRBV5-5 to TRBJ2-3, with 14 bases aligning to TRBD2. The CDR3 is made up of 16 amino acids. V lost 5 bases and J lost 3; bases outside the gene matches: 5. The germline V gene has CDR1 SGHKS and CDR2 YYEKEE (reference sequence).

This clonotype has a count of ten or more. The CDR3 region is CSARVPKLAGVGDEQFF. The CDR3 DNA follows: TGCAGTGCTAGAGTCCCTAAATTAGCGGGAGTAGGCGATGAGCAGTTCTTC. The chain carries TRBV20-1 and TRBJ2-1, with 9 nucleotides matching TRBD2. This CDR3 region has 17 residues. CDR1 and CDR2 from the germline V gene are DFQATT and SNEGSKA (reference sequence). V shed 1 base and J 8 bases; nucleotides not matched to a gene: 15.

For this clonotype: The junction shows a germline mismatch at one end, possibly a read error. This chain connects TRBV11-2 to TRBJ1-4; TRBD1 is a possible D gene (5 bases). CDR1 SGHAT and CDR2 FQNNGV come from the germline V gene. The CDR3 length is 12 residues. The CDR3, as DNA: TGTGTCAGCAGGGAAGGTGGGGAAAAACTGTTTTTT. Translated: CVSREGGEKLFF. Full variable domain (missing parts from reference TRBV11-2 and TRBJ1-4): EAGVAQSPRYKIIEKRQSVAFWCNPISGHATLYWYQQILGQGPKLLIQFQNNGVVDDSQLPKDRFSAERLKGVDSTLKIQPAKLEDSAVYLCVSREGGEKLFFGSGTQLSVL.

This clonotype was counted at least ten times. J is TRBJ1-1 and V is TRBV20-1; TRBD1 matches 8 bases. Unmatched junction bases numbered 4, after V lost 0 bases and J lost 4 bases. The length of the CDR3 is 14 residues. The germline CDR1 and CDR2 sequences are DFQATT and SNEGSKA (reference sequence). CDR3 amino acids: CSARDFGQGTEAFF. As DNA, the CDR3 is TGCAGTGCTAGAGACTTCGGACAGGGCACTGAAGCTTTCTTT.

V is TRBV12-3 or TRBV12-4 and J is TRBJ1-2; tentatively, D is TRBD1 (5 bases). The CDR3 consists of 16 residues. The V and J ends lost 1 base and 6 bases respectively, with 18 bases between them. Written as DNA, the CDR3 is TGTGCCAGCAGTTTAGAGGGGAGAAGAGGGAAGGATGGCTACACCTTC. Translating gives CASSLEGRRGKDGYTF.